Following are 10 T cell receptor beta chains from one sample sequenced in a study of spatial heterogeneity in lung cancer. The time point was: blood at routine non-recurrence follow-up after resection. TCRdb redid the calling of the 5' RACE reads with MiXCR, one entry per CDR3 protein. The sample yields 110,000 or so distinct CDR3 sequences, 11% seen once. Material: PBMCs, obtained at follow-up. The receptors were sampled from a female donor with early-stage non-small cell lung cancer.

Ten or more counts support this clonotype. The V call is TRBV6-2 or TRBV6-3, the J call TRBJ1-2; D is unresolved. The germline V gene has CDR1 MNHEY and CDR2 SVGEGT. The length of the CDR3 is 12 residues. Trimming took off 3 bases at V and 8 bases at J, with 10 bases between the two ends. The CDR3 reads CASSYIRTGYTF. In DNA, the CDR3 is TGTGCCAGCAGTTATATCCGAACGGGCTACACCTTC.

Only a few counts were recorded for this clonotype. The V and J genes are TRBV19 and TRBJ1-1, with D perhaps matching TRBD1 (5 bases). CDR1 LNHDA and CDR2 SQIVND come from the germline V gene (reference sequence). Trimming took 7 bases from V and 1 from J, leaving 16 bases between them. The CDR3 has 15 residues. CDR3 sequence: CASNTGTDTNTEAFF. The CDR3 coding sequence is TGTGCCAGTAATACCGGGACGGACACGAACACTGAAGCTTTCTTT.

This clonotype was observed at least ten times. The rearrangement uses TRBV5-5 and TRBJ2-7; the D call may be TRBD1 or TRBD2 (5 bases each). There are 14 residues in the CDR3. The V gene lost 4 bases and the J gene lost 2 bases, with 13 bases spanning the gap. The germline CDR1 and CDR2 sequences are SGHKS and YYEKEE (reference sequence). CDR3 protein: CASSRSGSPYEQYF. The CDR3 DNA reads as TGTGCCAGCAGCCGATCAGGGAGTCCCTACGAGCAGTACTTC.

This chain uses TRBV28 with TRBJ2-7; D not certain. Between the trimmed V and J ends, which lost 1 base and 4 bases, there was a span of 11 bases. The CDR3 spans 14 residues. The germline V gene has CDR1 MDHEN and CDR2 SYDVKM. The DNA for the CDR3 is TGTGCCAGCAGTTTATTATCGCAGTATTACGAGCAGTACTTC. Its translation is CASSLLSQYYEQYF.

As regards this clonotype: Being one base from a much bigger clone, this may be a read error. The gene calls are TRBV10-3 and TRBJ2-1, with 8 bases aligning to TRBD2. The length of the CDR3 is 14 residues. The germline CDR1 and CDR2 sequences are ENHRY and SYGVKD. Here the CDR3 reads CAISDGAGDNEKFF. The CDR3 region has the DNA TGTGCCATCAGTGATGGAGCGGGAGATAATGAGAAGTTCTTC.

The chain joins TRBV6-5 to TRBJ2-3; D not resolved. V was pared by 6 bases and J by 6 bases, with 22 bases between. From germline, CDR1 is MNHEY and CDR2 SVGAGI. The CDR3 consists of 16 residues. The CDR3 DNA reads TGTGCCAGCAGGGATACGCCGGGCTCCCTGCGGGATACGCAGTATTTT. It encodes CASRDTPGSLRDTQYF.

This clonotype occurred a few times. The DNA for the CDR3 is TGTGCCAGCAGCTTACACATGGTGACAGGGGAGCTGTTTTTT. Its protein product is CASSLHMVTGELFF. This rearrangement joins TRBV7-2 to TRBJ2-2; no clear D. The CDR3 is 14 amino acids. Germline V gives CDR1 SGHTA, CDR2 FQGNSA. Trimming removed 2 bases at V and 8 bases at J, with 12 bases between.

The sample holds many counts of this clonotype. This chain uses TRBV6-1 with TRBJ2-3, with 8 bases matching TRBD1. The germline gives CDR1 MNHNS, CDR2 SASEGT. V was clipped by 9 bases and J by 4 bases; unmatched bases: 12. The length of the CDR3 is 15 residues. The chain's CDR3 is CASDQGARGPDTQYF. The DNA for the CDR3 is TGTGCCAGTGATCAGGGGGCGCGAGGACCAGATACGCAGTATTTT.

The chain employs TRBV7-2 and TRBJ2-1, with 7 bases identical to TRBD2. The V gene's germline CDR1 is SGHTA and CDR2 FQGNSA. This CDR3 has 15 amino acids. Trimming took 3 bases from V and 4 from J; bases not matched to a gene: 6. The CDR3 is CASSLASGPYNEQFF. In DNA form, the CDR3 reads TGTGCCAGCAGCTTGGCTAGCGGACCTTACAATGAGCAGTTCTTC.

This clonotype was seen only a few times. This chain links TRBV7-2 with TRBJ1-3, with D uncertain. The CDR3 contains 15 residues. Trimming stripped 1 base from V and 8 bases from J, with 15 bases between. Per germline, CDR1 SGHTA and CDR2 FQGNSA. CDR3 sequence: CASSLVGELADTIYF. The CDR3 DNA reads TGTGCCAGCAGCTTAGTTGGGGAATTGGCTGACACCATATATTTT. Looking up the rest from reference TRBV7-2 and TRBJ1-3 gives the full variable domain: GAGVSQSPSNKVTEKGKDVELRCDPISGHTALYWYRQSLGQGLEFLIYFQGNSAPDKSGLPSDRFSAERTGGSVSTLTIQRTQQEDSAVYLCASSLVGELADTIYFGEGSWLTVV.